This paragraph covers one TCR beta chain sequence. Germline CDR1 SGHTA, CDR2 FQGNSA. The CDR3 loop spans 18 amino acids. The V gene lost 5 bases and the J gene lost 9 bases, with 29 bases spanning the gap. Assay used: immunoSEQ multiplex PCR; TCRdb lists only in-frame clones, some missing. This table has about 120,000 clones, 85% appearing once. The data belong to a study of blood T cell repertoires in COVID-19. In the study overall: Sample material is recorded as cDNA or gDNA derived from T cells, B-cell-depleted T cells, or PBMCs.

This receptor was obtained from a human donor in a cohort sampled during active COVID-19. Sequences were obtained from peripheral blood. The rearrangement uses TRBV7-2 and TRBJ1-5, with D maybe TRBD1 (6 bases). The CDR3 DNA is TGTGCCAGCAGCCGTAATAGGGGGGGGGCAGGATGGGATTCGCCCCAGCATTTT. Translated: CASSRNRGGAGWDSPQHF.